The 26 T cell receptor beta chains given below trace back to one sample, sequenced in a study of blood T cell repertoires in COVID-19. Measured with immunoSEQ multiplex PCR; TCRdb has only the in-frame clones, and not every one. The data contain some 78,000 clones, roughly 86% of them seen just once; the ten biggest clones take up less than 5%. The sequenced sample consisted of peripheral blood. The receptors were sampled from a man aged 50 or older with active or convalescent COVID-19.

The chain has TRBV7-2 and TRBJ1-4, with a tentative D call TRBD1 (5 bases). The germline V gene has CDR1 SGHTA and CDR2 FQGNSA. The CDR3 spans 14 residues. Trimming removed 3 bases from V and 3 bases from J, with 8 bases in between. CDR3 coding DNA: TGTGCCAGCAGCTTCAGGGTCTCTAATGAAAAACTGTTTTTT. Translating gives CASSFRVSNEKLFF.

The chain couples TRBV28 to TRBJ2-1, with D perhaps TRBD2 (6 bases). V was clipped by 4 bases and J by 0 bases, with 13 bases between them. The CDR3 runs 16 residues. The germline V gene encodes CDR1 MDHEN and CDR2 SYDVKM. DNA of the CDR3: TGTGCCAGCAGTTCTTTAGCGGAGCTCTCCTACAATGAGCAGTTCTTC. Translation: CASSSLAELSYNEQFF.

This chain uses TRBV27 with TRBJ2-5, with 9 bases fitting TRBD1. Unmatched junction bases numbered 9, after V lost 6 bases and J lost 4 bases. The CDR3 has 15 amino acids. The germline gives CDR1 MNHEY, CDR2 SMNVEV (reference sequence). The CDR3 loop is CASRPQGARGETQYF. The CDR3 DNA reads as TGTGCCAGCAGACCACAGGGGGCGCGGGGAGAGACCCAGTACTTC.

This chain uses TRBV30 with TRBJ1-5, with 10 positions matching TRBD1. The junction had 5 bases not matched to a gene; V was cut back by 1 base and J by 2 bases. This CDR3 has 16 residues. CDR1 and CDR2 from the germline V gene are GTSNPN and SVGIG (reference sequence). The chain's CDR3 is CAWSADRGIGNQPQHF. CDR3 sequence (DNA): TGTGCCTGGAGTGCGGACAGGGGGATTGGCAATCAGCCCCAGCATTTT.

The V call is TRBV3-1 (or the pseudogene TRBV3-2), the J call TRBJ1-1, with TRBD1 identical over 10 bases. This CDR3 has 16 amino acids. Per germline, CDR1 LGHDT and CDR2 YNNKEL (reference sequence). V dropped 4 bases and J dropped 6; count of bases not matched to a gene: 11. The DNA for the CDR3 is TGTGCCAGCAGCCGCATGACAGGGGGCGCGGAGGCTGAAGCTTTCTTT. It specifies CASSRMTGGAEAEAFF.

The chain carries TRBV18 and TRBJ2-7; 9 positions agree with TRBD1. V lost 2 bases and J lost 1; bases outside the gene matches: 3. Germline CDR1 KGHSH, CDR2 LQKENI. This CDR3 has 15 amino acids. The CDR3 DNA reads TGTGCCAGCTCACCAACCGGGACAGGGTCCTACGAGCAGTACTTC. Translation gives CASSPTGTGSYEQYF.

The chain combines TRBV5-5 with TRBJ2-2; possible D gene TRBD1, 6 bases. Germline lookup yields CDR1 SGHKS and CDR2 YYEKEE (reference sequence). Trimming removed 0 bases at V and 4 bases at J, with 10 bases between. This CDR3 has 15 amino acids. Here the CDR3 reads CASSLVGAGTGELFF. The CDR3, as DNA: TGTGCCAGCAGCTTGGTGGGGGCGGGCACCGGGGAGCTGTTTTTT. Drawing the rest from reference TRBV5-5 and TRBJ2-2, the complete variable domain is DAGVTQSPTHLIKTRGQQVTLRCSPISGHKSVSWYQQVLGQGPQFIFQYYEKEERGRGNFPDRFSARQFPNYSSELNVNALLLGDSALYLCASSLVGAGTGELFFGEGSRLTVL.

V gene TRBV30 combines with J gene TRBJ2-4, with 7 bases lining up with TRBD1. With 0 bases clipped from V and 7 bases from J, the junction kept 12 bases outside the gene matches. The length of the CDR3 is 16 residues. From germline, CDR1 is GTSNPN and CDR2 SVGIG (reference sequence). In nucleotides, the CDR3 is TGTGCCTGGAGTGTTAGGGGGCCTTTGAAGGGGAACATTCAGTACTTC. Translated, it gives CAWSVRGPLKGNIQYF.

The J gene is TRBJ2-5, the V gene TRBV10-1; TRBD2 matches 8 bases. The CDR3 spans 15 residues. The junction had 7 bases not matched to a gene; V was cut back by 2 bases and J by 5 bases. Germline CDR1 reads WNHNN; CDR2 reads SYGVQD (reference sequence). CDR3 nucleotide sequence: TGCGCCAGCAGTGAGAGGCGGGGGGCTCAGGAGACCCAGTACTTC. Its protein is CASSERRGAQETQYF.

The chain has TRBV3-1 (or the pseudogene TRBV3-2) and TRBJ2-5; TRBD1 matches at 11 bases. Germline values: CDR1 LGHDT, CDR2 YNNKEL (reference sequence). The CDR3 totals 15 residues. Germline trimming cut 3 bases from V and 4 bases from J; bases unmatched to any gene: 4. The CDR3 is CASSQSGTGGETQYF. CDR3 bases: TGTGCCAGCAGCCAGTCCGGGACAGGGGGAGAGACCCAGTACTTC.

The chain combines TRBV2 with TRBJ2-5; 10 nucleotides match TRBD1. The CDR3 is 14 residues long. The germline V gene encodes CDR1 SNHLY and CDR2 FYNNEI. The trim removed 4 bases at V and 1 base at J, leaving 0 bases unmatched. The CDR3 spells CASSGDRGQETQYF. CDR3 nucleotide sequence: TGTGCCAGCAGTGGGGACAGGGGCCAAGAGACCCAGTACTTC. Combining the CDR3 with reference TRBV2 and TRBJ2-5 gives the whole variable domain EPEVTQTPSHQVTQMGQEVILRCVPISNHLYFYWYRQILGQKVEFLVSFYNNEISEKSEIFDDQFSVERPDGSNFTLKIRSTKLEDSAMYFCASSGDRGQETQYFGPGTRLLVL.

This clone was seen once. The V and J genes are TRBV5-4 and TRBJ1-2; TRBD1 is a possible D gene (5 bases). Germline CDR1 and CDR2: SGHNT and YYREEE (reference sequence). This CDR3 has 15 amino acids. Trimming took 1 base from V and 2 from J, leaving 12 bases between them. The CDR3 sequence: CASSLHGDRNYGYTF. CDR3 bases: TGTGCCAGCAGCTTGCACGGTGACAGAAACTATGGCTACACCTTC. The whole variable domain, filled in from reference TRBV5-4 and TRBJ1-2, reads ETGVTQSPTHLIKTRGQQVTLRCSSQSGHNTVSWYQQALGQGPQFIFQYYREEENGRGNFPPRFSGLQFPNYSSELNVNALELDDSALYLCASSLHGDRNYGYTFGSGTRLTVV.

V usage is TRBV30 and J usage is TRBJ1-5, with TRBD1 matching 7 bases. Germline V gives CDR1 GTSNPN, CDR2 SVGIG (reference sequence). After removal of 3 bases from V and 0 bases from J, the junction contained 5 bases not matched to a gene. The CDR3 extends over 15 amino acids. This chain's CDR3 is CAWRQGPNSNQPQHF. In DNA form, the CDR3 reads TGTGCCTGGAGACAGGGGCCGAATAGCAATCAGCCCCAGCATTTT. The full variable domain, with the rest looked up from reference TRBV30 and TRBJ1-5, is SQTIHQWPATLVQPVGSPLSLECTVEGTSNPNLYWYRQAAGRGLQLLFYSVGIGQISSEVPQNLSASRPQDRQFILSSKKLLLSDSGFYLCAWRQGPNSNQPQHFGDGTRLSIL.

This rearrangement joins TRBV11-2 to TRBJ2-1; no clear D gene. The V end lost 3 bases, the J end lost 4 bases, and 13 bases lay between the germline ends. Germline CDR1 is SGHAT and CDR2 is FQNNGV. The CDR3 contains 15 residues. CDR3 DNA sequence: TGTGCCAGCAGCTTGGTAGCATCGGATTACAATGAGCAGTTCTTC. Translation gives CASSLVASDYNEQFF. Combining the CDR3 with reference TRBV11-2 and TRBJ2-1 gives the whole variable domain EAGVAQSPRYKIIEKRQSVAFWCNPISGHATLYWYQQILGQGPKLLIQFQNNGVVDDSQLPKDRFSAERLKGVDSTLKIQPAKLEDSAVYLCASSLVASDYNEQFFGPGTRLTVL.

This chain's CDR3 is CASSSATWANSGNTIYF. DNA of the CDR3: TGTGCCAGCAGTTCCGCCACGTGGGCTAACTCTGGAAACACCATATATTTT. This chain joins TRBV28 and TRBJ1-3; D is undetermined. The germline gives CDR1 MDHEN, CDR2 SYDVKM. Deletions cut 4 bases from V and 0 bases from J, with 16 bases between. The CDR3 extends over 17 amino acids.

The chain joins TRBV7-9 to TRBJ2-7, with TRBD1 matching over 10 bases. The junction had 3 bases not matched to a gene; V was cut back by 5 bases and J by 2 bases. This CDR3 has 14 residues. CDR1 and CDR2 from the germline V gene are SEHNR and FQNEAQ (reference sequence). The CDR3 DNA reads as TGTGCCAGCAGCAAAGGACAGGGGGCCTACGAGCAGTACGTC. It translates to CASSKGQGAYEQYV.

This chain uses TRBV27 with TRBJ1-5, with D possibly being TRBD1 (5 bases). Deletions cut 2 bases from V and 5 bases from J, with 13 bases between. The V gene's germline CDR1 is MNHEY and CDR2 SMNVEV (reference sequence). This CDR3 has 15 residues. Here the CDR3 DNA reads TGTGCCAGCAGTTTAAACAGGCAATCGGATCAGCCCCAGCATTTT. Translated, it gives CASSLNRQSDQPQHF.

The CDR3 spells CASSLPSGDADTQYF. Written as DNA, the CDR3 is TGCGCCAGCAGCCTTCCTTCGGGGGATGCCGATACGCAGTATTTT. The rearrangement links TRBV10-1 to TRBJ2-3, with a tentative D call TRBD2 (6 bases). The CDR3 contains 15 residues. V was cut by 6 bases and J by 6 bases, with 19 bases left in between. Germline CDR1 reads WNHNN; CDR2 reads SYGVQD (reference sequence).

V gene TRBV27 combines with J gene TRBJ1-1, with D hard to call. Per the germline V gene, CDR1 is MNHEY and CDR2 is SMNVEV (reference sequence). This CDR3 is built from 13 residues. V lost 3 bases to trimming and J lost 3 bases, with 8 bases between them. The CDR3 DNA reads TGTGCCAGCAGTTTCCGGAGGGACACTGAAGCTTTCTTT. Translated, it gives CASSFRRDTEAFF.

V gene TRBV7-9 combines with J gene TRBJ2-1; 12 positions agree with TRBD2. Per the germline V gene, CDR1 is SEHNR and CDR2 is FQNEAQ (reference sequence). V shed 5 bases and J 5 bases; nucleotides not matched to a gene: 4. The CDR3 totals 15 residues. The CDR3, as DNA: TGTGCCAGCAGCCCCCGGACTAGCGGGGACAATGAGCAGTTCTTC. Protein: CASSPRTSGDNEQFF.

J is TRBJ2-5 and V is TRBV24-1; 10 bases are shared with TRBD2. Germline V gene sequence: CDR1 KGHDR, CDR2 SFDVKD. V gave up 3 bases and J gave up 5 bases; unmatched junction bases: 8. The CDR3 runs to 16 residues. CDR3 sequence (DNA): TGTGCCACCAGTGATCCCGCCCCGGGACTAGCGGAGACCCAGTACTTC. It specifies CATSDPAPGLAETQYF.

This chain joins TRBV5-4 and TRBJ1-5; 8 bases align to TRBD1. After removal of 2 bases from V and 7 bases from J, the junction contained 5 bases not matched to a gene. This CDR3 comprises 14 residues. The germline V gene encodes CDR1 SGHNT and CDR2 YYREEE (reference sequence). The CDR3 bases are TGTGCCAGCAGCTTAGACAGGGACAGGCAGCCCCAGCATTTT. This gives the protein CASSLDRDRQPQHF.

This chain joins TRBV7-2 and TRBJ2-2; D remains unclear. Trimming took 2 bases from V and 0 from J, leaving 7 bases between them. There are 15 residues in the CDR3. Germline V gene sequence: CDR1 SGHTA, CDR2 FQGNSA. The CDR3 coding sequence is TGTGCCAGCAGCTTATTGAGTACGAACACCGGGGAGCTGTTTTTT. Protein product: CASSLLSTNTGELFF.

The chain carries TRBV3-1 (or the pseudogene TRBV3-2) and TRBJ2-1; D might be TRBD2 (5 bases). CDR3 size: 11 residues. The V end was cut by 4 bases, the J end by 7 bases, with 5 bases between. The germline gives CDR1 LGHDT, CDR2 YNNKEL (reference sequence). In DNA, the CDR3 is TGTGCCAGCAGCCGAGGGAATGAGCAGTTCTTC. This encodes CASSRGNEQFF.

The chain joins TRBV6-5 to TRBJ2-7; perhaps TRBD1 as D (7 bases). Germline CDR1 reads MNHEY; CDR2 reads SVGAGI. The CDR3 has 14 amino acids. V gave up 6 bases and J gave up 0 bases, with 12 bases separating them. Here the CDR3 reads CASSSGGSSYEQYF. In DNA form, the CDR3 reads TGTGCCAGCAGCTCAGGGGGGAGCTCCTACGAGCAGTACTTC.

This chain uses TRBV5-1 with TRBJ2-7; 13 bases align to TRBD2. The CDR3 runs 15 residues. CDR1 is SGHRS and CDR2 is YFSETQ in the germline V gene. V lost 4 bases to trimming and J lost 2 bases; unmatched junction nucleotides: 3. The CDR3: CASSLGLAGAYEQYF. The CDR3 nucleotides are TGCGCCAGCAGCCTAGGACTAGCGGGGGCCTACGAGCAGTACTTC.